This T cell receptor (beta chain) came from a study of OX40 agonist ivuxolimab in advanced cancers. For the wider study: Ivuxolimab was an agonistic, fully human IgG2 monoclonal antibody directed against OX40 (CD134), a costimulatory receptor. Intravenous ivuxolimab was administered to patients every 2 weeks at six dose levels: 0.01, 0.1, 0.3, 1.5, 3 and 10 mg/kg. Of the roughly 51 dose-escalation patients, hepatocellular carcinoma was present in 19, melanoma in approximately 15, renal cell carcinoma in 9 and head and neck cancer in 9. In the dose-escalation cohort, over 65% of patients were male, and the mean age was approximately 60 years, with a range of roughly 20 to 80. Prior anti-PD-1, anti-PD-L1 or anti-CTLA-4 therapy was permitted, and about two fifths of dose-escalation patients had received checkpoint inhibitors. Partial responses occurred in three dose-escalation patients, of whom one had hepatocellular carcinoma and two had cutaneous melanoma. The purpose of peripheral TCRbeta sequencing was to test whether ivuxolimab changed TCR sequence diversity and led to clonal T-cell expansion. The monotherapy dose-escalation portion (N of about 50 patients) of the phase I ivuxolimab trial is reported in the paper. General findings and caveats noted by the study authors: Clonal expansion of both CD4+ and CD8+ blood T cells was observed from baseline to week 6 at doses 0.1 to 3.0 mg/kg. Antigen specificity was not determined for the clonally expanded peripheral T cells. On average, CD8+ T cells showed more expanded clones than CD4+ T cells after ivuxolimab. In partial responders in the 0.1-3.0 mg/kg groups, normalized peripheral clonal expansion was found to be among the lowest, especially among CD8+ T cells. Low levels of normalized T-cell clonal expansion were also seen in some patients who did not respond.

The CDR3 contains 17 residues, cysteine and phenylalanine counted. Kept here is only the CDR3 DNA, which spans 51 bases and is read in frame from base 1. V drops 5 bases and J drops 0 bases, leaving 19 bases in between. For CDR1 and CDR2, the germline V gene lists SGHTA and FQGNSA. Patients with autoimmune disease history or receiving systemic immunosuppression were excluded from the trial. Peripheral blood for TCR sequencing was drawn from every dose cohort at baseline, at cycle 4 day 1 and at cycle 7 day 1. The samples were taken from a phase I, first-in-human, multicenter, open-label dose-escalation trial of ivuxolimab. Adults with locally advanced or metastatic melanoma, renal cell, hepatocellular, or head and neck squamous cell carcinoma were enrolled in the trial. Before TCR sequencing, CD4+ and CD8+ T cells were separately sorted from peripheral blood. About this clone: Its antigen has not been determined. Qualities for individual bases were not recorded, and no much larger clone is one base off.

To sequence the TCRbeta CDR3 region, genomic DNA was isolated from the sorted cells. TCRbeta CDR3 regions were sequenced using the immunoSEQ Assay. Here the immuneACCESS table is served through TCRdb, limited to in-frame sequences with V and J called. Missing clones are a known gap in these copies; in checked studies unresolved V genes cover under half, and the rest lacks a known reason. Here the sample has fewer than 85,000 clones; roughly 83% occur a single time. The ten largest clones add up to around 0.88% of the sample. The clonotype comes from an adult with an advanced solid tumor such as melanoma, head and neck, liver or kidney cancer. The sequence is built from TRBV7-2 and TRBJ1-1; the D gene lacks a confident call. Sequenced material: CD4+ or CD8+ T cells sorted from blood, taken in a trial of the OX40 agonist ivuxolimab. The CDR3 is CASSLQIRGPMNTEAFF. The DNA is TGTGCCAGCAGCCTCCAGATCCGAGGGCCAATGAACACTGAAGCTTTCTTT.